This T cell receptor beta chain originates from a study of T cell responses to AZD1222 COVID-19 vaccine. Libraries were prepared by immunoSEQ multiplex PCR; TCRdb keeps only in-frame clonotypes and omits some of them. This table has about 120,000 clones, 70% to 90% appearing once. The CDR3 spans 13 residues. V lost 10 bases and J lost 2, with 13 bases in between. Germline values: CDR1 KGHDR, CDR2 SFDVKD. The specimen comprised peripheral blood, sampled on day 0 of AZD1222 vaccination. The chain recombines TRBV24-1 with TRBJ1-2, with D possibly matching TRBD1 (6 bases). The sequence derives from an adult in good health. CDR3 amino acids: CATGTSTNYGYTF. CDR3 sequence (DNA): TGTGCCACTGGGACATCTACAAACTATGGCTACACCTTC.